These 18 T cell receptor beta chains share one sample of origin, sequenced in a study of cytotoxic CD8 clonotypes in ibrutinib-treated CLL. TCRdb's table, derived via immunoSEQ multiplex PCR, lists solely in-frame clones and lacks some. The sample shows roughly 220,000 clones, roughly 79% of them seen only once. The sample was PBMCs, taken after 12 months of ibrutinib treatment. The receptor source for this set is a human donor with chronic lymphocytic leukemia.

V and J are TRBV6-4 and TRBJ2-7; D is possibly TRBD1 or TRBD2 (5 bases each). The germline V and J ends were trimmed by 2 bases and 2 bases, with 13 bases remaining between them. This CDR3 region has 15 residues. Germline V gene lookup returns CDR1 MRHNA and CDR2 SNTAGT. CDR3 bases: TGTGCCAGCAGTGACGCTGGGACCCCTCCCTACGAGCAGTACTTC. It codes for CASSDAGTPPYEQYF.

The chain is built from TRBV5-4 and TRBJ2-7; 11 bases match TRBD1. Germline CDR1 and CDR2: SGHNT and YYREEE (reference sequence). The CDR3 totals 15 residues. V lost 4 bases and J lost 2; bases outside the gene matches: 5. The CDR3 DNA follows: TGTGCCAGCAGCAGACCGGACAGGGGGCCCTACGAGCAGTACTTC. Encoded protein: CASSRPDRGPYEQYF.

This clone was found a few times. The V call is TRBV5-4, the J call TRBJ1-2; the match to TRBD1 covers 8 bases. This CDR3 is 15 amino acids long. The V gene end was trimmed by 4 bases and the J gene end by 2 bases; junction bases not matched to a gene: 7. The V gene's germline CDR1 is SGHNT and CDR2 YYREEE (reference sequence). The CDR3 region is CASSHGTGWNYGYTF. CDR3 nucleotides: TGTGCCAGCAGCCATGGGACAGGTTGGAACTATGGCTACACCTTC.

The rearrangement joins TRBV15 to TRBJ2-2; 7 nucleotides agree with TRBD2. The length of the CDR3 is 19 residues. The germline gives CDR1 LNHNV, CDR2 YYDKDF (reference sequence). With 0 bases clipped from V and 1 base from J, the junction kept 11 bases outside the gene matches. The CDR3 nucleotides read TGTGCCACCAGCAGAGATCCTAGGCGGCTAGCGGTGAACACCGGGGAGCTGTTTTTT. Translation: CATSRDPRRLAVNTGELFF.

This clone has just one count. V is TRBV11-3 and J is TRBJ2-1, with D maybe TRBD2 (5 bases). The germline V gene has CDR1 SGHNT and CDR2 YENEEA. This CDR3 region has 13 residues. V shed 2 bases and J shed 5 bases, with 7 bases lying between them. The chain's CDR3 is CASSLTADNEQFF. In nucleotides, the CDR3 is TGTGCCAGCAGCTTAACAGCGGACAATGAGCAGTTCTTC.

Remarks on this clone: Additional DNA sequences in this sample encode the identical CDR3. V and J are TRBV27 and TRBJ1-5; D gene uncertain. The CDR3 spans 13 residues. The ends were cut back, 3 bases at V and 4 bases at J, with 7 bases in the middle. Germline V CDR1 and CDR2: MNHEY, SMNVEV (reference sequence). CDR3: CASSLSGNQPQHF. The CDR3 DNA reads as TGTGCCAGCAGTTTGAGCGGAAATCAGCCCCAGCATTTT.

The chain carries TRBV7-6 and TRBJ1-1; TRBD1 is a possible D gene (5 bases). The germline V gene has CDR1 SGHVS and CDR2 FNYEAQ. The V end was cut by 1 base, the J end by 4 bases, with 7 bases between. CDR3 size: 13 residues. The CDR3 here is CASSLDGGTEAFF. CDR3 DNA: TGTGCCAGCAGCTTAGATGGGGGCACTGAAGCTTTCTTT. The entire variable domain, with the rest obtained from reference TRBV7-6 and TRBJ1-1, is as follows: GAGVSQSPRYKVTKRGQDVALRCDPISGHVSLYWYRQALGQGPEFLTYFNYEAQQDKSGLPNDRFSAERPEGSISTLTIQRTEQRDSAMYRCASSLDGGTEAFFGQGTRLTVV.

This chain links TRBV11-2 with TRBJ1-1; D gene uncertain. This CDR3 is 12 amino acids long. The V gene lost 5 bases and the J gene lost 7 bases, with 11 bases spanning the gap. Germline V lookup: CDR1 SGHAT, CDR2 FQNNGV. The CDR3: CASSRSRNEAFF. Written as DNA, the CDR3 is TGTGCCAGCAGCCGATCACGGAATGAAGCTTTCTTT.

V gene TRBV27 combines with J gene TRBJ1-1; no definite D call. V was trimmed by 8 bases and J by 6 bases, leaving 13 bases between them. The CDR3 loop spans 12 amino acids. Looked up from germline, CDR1 is MNHEY and CDR2 is SMNVEV (reference sequence). This CDR3 reads CASSGLGPEAFF. The CDR3 bases are TGTGCCAGCTCTGGATTGGGCCCTGAAGCTTTCTTT.

V and J are TRBV25-1 and TRBJ2-1; TRBD2 agrees at 7 bases. This CDR3 is built from 16 residues. The junction had 6 bases not matched to a gene; V was cut back by 4 bases and J by 0 bases. In germline, CDR1 is MGHDK, CDR2 SYGVNS. This CDR3 is CASSGAGRSSYNEQFF. CDR3 nucleotide sequence: TGTGCCAGCAGTGGAGCGGGGCGGAGCTCCTACAATGAGCAGTTCTTC.

The gene calls are TRBV19 and TRBJ2-3; 12 positions agree with TRBD2. Germline CDR1 and CDR2: LNHDA and SQIVND (reference sequence). This CDR3 is built from 16 residues. V gave up 5 bases and J gave up 2 bases; unmatched junction bases: 5. CDR3 bases: TGTGCCAGTAGTCTCGGACTAGCGGGGATCACAGATACGCAGTATTTT. Its protein product is CASSLGLAGITDTQYF.

The chain carries TRBV7-9 and TRBJ2-7; D remains unclear. V gave up 2 bases and J gave up 2 bases, with 13 bases separating them. Germline-derived CDR1 and CDR2 are SEHNR and FQNEAQ (reference sequence). There are 15 residues in the CDR3. CDR3: CASSLSIVEAYEQYF. The CDR3 DNA sequence: TGTGCCAGCAGCTTATCAATAGTAGAGGCCTACGAGCAGTACTTC.

This chain links TRBV9 with TRBJ2-7; TRBD2 matches at 10 bases. The junction had 5 bases not matched to a gene; V was cut back by 0 bases and J by 5 bases. This CDR3 has 15 residues. Germline V gene data show CDR1 as SGDLS and CDR2 as YYNGEE. CDR3 nucleotides: TGTGCCAGCAGCGTAGTAGGACTAGCGGAGGACGAGCAGTACTTC. It encodes CASSVVGLAEDEQYF.

CDR3 amino acids: CASTREGAASTDTQYF. The DNA of the CDR3 is TGTGCCAGCACTAGAGAAGGGGCGGCTAGCACAGATACGCAGTATTTT. V is TRBV2 and J is TRBJ2-3, with D perhaps TRBD1 (5 bases). Germline assignment: CDR1 SNHLY and CDR2 FYNNEI. V lost 7 bases, J lost 0 bases, and 17 bases lay in between. CDR3 length equals 16 residues.

This clone is a singleton in its sample. The chain is built from TRBV28 and TRBJ2-3; D may match TRBD1 or TRBD2 (6 bases each). V dropped 2 bases and J dropped 6 bases, with 9 bases sitting between them. CDR1 MDHEN and CDR2 SYDVKM come from the germline V gene. CDR3 length: 13 amino acids. The CDR3 region has the DNA TGTGCCAGCAGTTTACGGGGGCTTGATACGCAGTATTTT. It is translated as CASSLRGLDTQYF.

The V call is TRBV7-9, the J call TRBJ1-1; 9 nucleotides match TRBD1. Germline V gene sequence: CDR1 SEHNR, CDR2 FQNEAQ (reference sequence). The CDR3 has 15 amino acids. J was trimmed by 3 bases and V by 4 bases; bases with no gene match: 6. CDR3 bases: TGTGCCAGCAGCTCCCCGGACAGGGGATACACTGAAGCTTTCTTT. Translating it yields CASSSPDRGYTEAFF.

Note on this clone: In the same sample, other DNA sequences code for this CDR3. Here the CDR3 reads CASSQVRETQYF. As DNA, the CDR3 is TGTGCCAGCAGCCAAGTCCGGGAGACCCAGTACTTC. The chain uses TRBV14 and TRBJ2-5; D not certain. Germline V gene lookup returns CDR1 SGHDN and CDR2 FVKESK. The CDR3 is 12 amino acids. V lost 1 base and J lost 5, with 5 bases in between.

V is TRBV4-1 and J is TRBJ1-2, with a weak D call TRBD1 (5 bases). The germline CDR1 and CDR2 sequences are MGHRA and YSYEKL. There are 15 residues in the CDR3. V was pared by 4 bases and J by 2 bases, with 14 bases between. The CDR3 reads CASSRRDGPNYGYTF. As DNA, the CDR3 is TGCGCCAGCAGCCGTAGGGACGGCCCCAACTATGGCTACACCTTC.